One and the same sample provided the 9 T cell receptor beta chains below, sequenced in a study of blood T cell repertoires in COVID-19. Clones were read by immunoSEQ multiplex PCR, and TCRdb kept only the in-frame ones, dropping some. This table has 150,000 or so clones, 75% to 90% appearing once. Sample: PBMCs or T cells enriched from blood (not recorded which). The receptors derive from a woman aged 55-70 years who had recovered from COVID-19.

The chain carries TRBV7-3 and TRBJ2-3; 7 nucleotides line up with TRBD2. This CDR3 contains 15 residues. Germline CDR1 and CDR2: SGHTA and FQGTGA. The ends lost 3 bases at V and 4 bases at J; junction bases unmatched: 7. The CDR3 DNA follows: TGTGCCAGCAGCTTGGGGGGGAAATACGCAGATACGCAGTATTTT. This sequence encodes CASSLGGKYADTQYF.

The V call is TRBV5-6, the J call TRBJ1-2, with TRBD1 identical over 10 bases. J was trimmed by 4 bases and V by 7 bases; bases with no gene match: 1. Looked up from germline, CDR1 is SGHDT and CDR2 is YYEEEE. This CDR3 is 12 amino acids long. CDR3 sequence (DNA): TGTGCCAGCGGGACAGGGGCCTATGGCTACACCTTC. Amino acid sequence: CASGTGAYGYTF.

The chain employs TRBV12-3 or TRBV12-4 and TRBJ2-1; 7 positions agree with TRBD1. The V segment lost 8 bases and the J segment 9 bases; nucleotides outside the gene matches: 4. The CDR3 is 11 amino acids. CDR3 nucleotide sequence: TGTGCCAGCTCACAGGGGACTGAGCAGTTCTTC. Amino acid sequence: CASSQGTEQFF.

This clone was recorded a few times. The DNA of the CDR3 is TGTGCCAGCAGTTTCGATCCGGGGACTTTAAACACCGGGGAGCTGTTTTTT. It encodes CASSFDPGTLNTGELFF. The chain recombines TRBV6-2 or TRBV6-3 with TRBJ2-2, with D tentatively TRBD2 (6 bases). CDR1 MNHEY and CDR2 SVGEGT come from the germline V gene. Trimming left V 4 bases short and J 2 bases short, with 17 bases between. The CDR3 is 17 amino acids.

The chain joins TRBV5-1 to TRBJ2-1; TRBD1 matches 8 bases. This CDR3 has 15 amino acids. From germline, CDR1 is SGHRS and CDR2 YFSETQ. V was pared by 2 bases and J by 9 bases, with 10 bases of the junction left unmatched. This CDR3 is CASSFGLQGEGEQFF. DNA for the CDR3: TGCGCCAGCAGCTTTGGCCTACAGGGGGAAGGTGAGCAGTTCTTC.

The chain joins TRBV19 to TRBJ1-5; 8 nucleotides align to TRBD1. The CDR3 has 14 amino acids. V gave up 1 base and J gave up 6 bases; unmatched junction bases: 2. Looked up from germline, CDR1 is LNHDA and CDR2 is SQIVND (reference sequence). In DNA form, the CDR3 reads TGTGCCAGTAGTATAGGGACAGGGCGTCAGCCCCAGCATTTT. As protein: CASSIGTGRQPQHF.

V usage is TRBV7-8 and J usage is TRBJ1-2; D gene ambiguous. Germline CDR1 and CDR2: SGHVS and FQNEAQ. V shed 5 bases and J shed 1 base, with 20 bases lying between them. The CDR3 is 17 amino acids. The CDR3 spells CASSPKPSLILNYGYTF. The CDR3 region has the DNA TGTGCCAGCAGCCCGAAGCCGTCGCTTATACTTAACTATGGCTACACCTTC.

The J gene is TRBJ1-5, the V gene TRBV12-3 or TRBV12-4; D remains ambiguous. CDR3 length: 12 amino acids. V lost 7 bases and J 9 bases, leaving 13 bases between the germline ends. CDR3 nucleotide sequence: TGTGCCAGCACTAATTTCCTTGGGCCCCAGCATTTT. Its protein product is CASTNFLGPQHF.

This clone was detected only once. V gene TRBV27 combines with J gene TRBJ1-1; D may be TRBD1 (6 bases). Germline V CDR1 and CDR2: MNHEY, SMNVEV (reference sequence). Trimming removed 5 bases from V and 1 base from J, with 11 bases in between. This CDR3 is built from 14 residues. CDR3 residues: CASSPDRRNTEAFF. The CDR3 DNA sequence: TGTGCCAGCAGTCCCGACAGGCGGAACACTGAAGCTTTCTTT.